A selection of T cell receptor beta chains follows, all from one sample in a study of blood T cell repertoires in COVID-19. Measured with immunoSEQ multiplex PCR; TCRdb has only the in-frame clones, and not every one. Here the sample spans about 210,000 clones, over 80% being singletons. Sequencing input: PBMCs or T cells enriched from blood (not recorded which). The receptors derive from a man in his thirties or forties who had recovered from COVID-19. Each CDR3 is given with its conserved first and last residue. The D gene is left open where the match is weak. For some rows the clone size is stated as once, few or many, or as a class when expanded; others skip it.

d_gene	v_gene	abundance	j_gene	CDR3aa	CDR3nt
NA	TRBV19	NA	TRBJ1-1	CASSPPGLSEAFF	TGTGCCAGTAGTCCCCCAGGGCTTTCTGAAGCTTTCTTT
NA	TRBV4-3	NA	TRBJ2-2	CASSQEGTPTGELFF	TGCGCCAGCAGCCAAGAAGGGACACCAACCGGGGAGCTGTTTTTT
TRBD2	TRBV11-2	once	TRBJ2-1	CASSLAGGSSYNEQFF	TGTGCCAGCAGCTTAGCGGGCGGGAGCTCCTACAATGAGCAGTTCTTC
NA	TRBV9	NA	TRBJ2-1	CASSFSGETYNEQFF	TGTGCCAGCAGCTTTAGCGGTGAAACCTACAATGAGCAGTTCTTC
TRBD2	TRBV9	NA	TRBJ2-7	CASSVTSGELYEQYF	TGTGCCAGCAGCGTTACTAGCGGGGAACTCTACGAGCAGTACTTC
NA	TRBV4-1	NA	TRBJ1-1	CASSQEMVGRTEAFF	TGCGCCAGCAGCCAAGAGATGGTGGGGAGAACAGAAGCTTTCTTT
TRBD1	TRBV3-1/TRBV3-2	NA	TRBJ2-1	CASSQGQGVTNEQFF	TGTGCCAGCAGCCAAGGTCAGGGGGTGACCAATGAGCAGTTCTTC
TRBD2	TRBV27	NA	TRBJ2-7	CATKRREGYEQYF	TGTGCCACCAAGAGGCGGGAGGGGTACGAGCAGTACTTC
TRBD1	TRBV7-9	NA	TRBJ2-5	CASSRDSQETQYF	TGTGCCAGCAGCCGGGACAGCCAAGAGACCCAGTACTTC
TRBD1	TRBV29-1	NA	TRBJ1-2	CSVTDRGRGGYTF	TGCAGCGTTACGGACAGGGGGAGGGGTGGCTACACCTTC
TRBD2	TRBV7-8	few	TRBJ2-3	CASSWGLAALTDTQYF	TGTGCCAGCAGCTGGGGACTAGCGGCCCTCACAGATACGCAGTATTTT
NA	TRBV19	once	TRBJ1-5	CASSVTQDLRSQPQHF	TGTGCCAGTAGTGTCACACAGGACCTCAGAAGTCAGCCCCAGCATTTT
TRBD1	TRBV7-2	NA	TRBJ2-5	CASSLGQGGTETQYF	TGTGCCAGCAGCCTAGGACAGGGGGGGACGGAGACCCAGTACTTC
TRBD2	TRBV10-3	once	TRBJ2-1	CAISGVISGGAVEQFF	TGTGCCATCAGTGGGGTTATTAGCGGGGGGGCGGTCGAGCAGTTCTTC
NA	TRBV10-1	NA	TRBJ2-3	CASSESGMSTDTQYF	TGCGCCAGCAGTGAATCAGGAATGAGCACAGATACGCAGTATTTT
TRBD1	TRBV24-1	NA	TRBJ1-1	CATSDPYGQGETFF	TGTGCCACCAGTGACCCCTACGGACAGGGGGAGACTTTCTTT
TRBD2	TRBV27	NA	TRBJ2-2	CASSLRLAGVNTGELFF	TGTGCCAGCAGTTTAAGACTAGCGGGGGTGAACACCGGGGAGCTGTTTTTT
TRBD2	TRBV24-1	NA	TRBJ2-1	CATSGVAGGVKQFF	TGTGCCACCAGTGGGGTAGCGGGAGGAGTAAAGCAGTTCTTC
NA	TRBV19	NA	TRBJ2-2	CASSIQTNTGELFF	TGTGCCAGTAGTATCCAGACAAACACCGGGGAGCTGTTTTTT
TRBD1	TRBV28	NA	TRBJ1-5	CASSLTGGQPQHF	TGTGCCAGCAGTTTGACAGGGGGTCAGCCCCAGCATTTT
TRBD2	TRBV11-2	NA	TRBJ2-2	CASSSGGGVTGELFF	TGTGCCAGCAGCTCAGGCGGGGGGGTCACCGGGGAGCTGTTTTTT
TRBD2	TRBV7-2	few	TRBJ2-1	CASSLAGGPINEQFF	TGTGCCAGCAGCTTAGCGGGAGGGCCTATTAATGAGCAGTTCTTC
TRBD2	TRBV18	NA	TRBJ2-7	CASSPRGDGEQYF	TGTGCCAGCTCACCTCGGGGGGACGGCGAGCAGTACTTC
NA	TRBV19	NA	TRBJ1-5	CASTQGYNNQPQHF	TGTGCCAGTACCCAGGGGTACAACAATCAGCCCCAGCATTTT
TRBD1	TRBV15	few	TRBJ2-5	CATSRDSGRGLETQYF	TGTGCCACCAGCAGAGATAGCGGCAGGGGGCTGGAGACCCAGTACTTC
NA	TRBV7-8	once	TRBJ1-2	CASSTAAGEGGYTF	TGTGCCAGCAGCACAGCGGCAGGGGAGGGTGGCTACACCTTC
NA	TRBV5-5	NA	TRBJ2-7	CASSPSSLYEQYF	TGTGCCAGCAGCCCGTCTAGCCTCTACGAGCAGTACTTC
NA	TRBV30	NA	TRBJ1-4	CAWSVQGAEKLFF	TGTGCCTGGAGTGTACAGGGAGCTGAAAAACTGTTTTTT
TRBD2	TRBV27	NA	TRBJ2-3	CASSPSGRGDTQYF	TGTGCCAGCAGTCCTAGCGGGAGAGGAGATACGCAGTATTTT
TRBD2	TRBV7-9	once	TRBJ2-1	CASSLGETSGGNNEQFF	TGTGCCAGCAGCTTGGGGGAAACTAGCGGGGGTAACAATGAGCAGTTCTTC
TRBD2	TRBV6-2/TRBV6-3	NA	TRBJ2-5	CASSYSTSGRQGETQYF	TGTGCCAGCAGTTACTCGACTAGCGGGAGGCAAGGAGAGACCCAGTACTTC
NA	TRBV5-1	NA	TRBJ2-1	CASSSTQVSNEQFF	TGCGCCAGCAGCTCGACGCAGGTATCCAATGAGCAGTTCTTC
TRBD1	TRBV28	NA	TRBJ1-2	CASSSHGQGGGYTF	TGTGCCAGCAGTTCCCATGGGCAGGGGGGTGGCTACACCTTC
NA	TRBV6-5	NA	TRBJ1-2	CASSYSRGIGYGYTF	TGTGCCAGCAGTTACTCGAGAGGGATAGGCTATGGCTACACCTTC
TRBD2	TRBV12-5	NA	TRBJ2-1	CASGQAGERNEQFF	TGTGCTAGTGGGCAAGCGGGAGAGAGGAATGAGCAGTTCTTC
TRBD1	TRBV2	NA	TRBJ1-5	CASSRQGMDQPQHF	TGTGCCAGCAGTCGACAGGGTATGGATCAGCCCCAGCATTTT
TRBD2	TRBV4-3	NA	TRBJ2-7	CASSQIASGSYEQYF	TGCGCCAGCAGCCAGATAGCTAGCGGGAGCTACGAGCAGTACTTC
TRBD1	TRBV18	NA	TRBJ1-1	CASSTVGGIRNTEAFF	TGTGCCAGCTCAACGGTAGGGGGCATACGGAACACTGAAGCTTTCTTT
NA	TRBV5-1	NA	TRBJ2-5	CASSLGQAAQETQYF	TGCGCCAGCAGCTTGGGACAGGCAGCCCAAGAGACCCAGTACTTC
TRBD2	TRBV6-2/TRBV6-3	NA	TRBJ2-5	CASSYGSAPVGGETQYF	TGTGCCAGCAGTTACGGGTCGGCTCCAGTGGGAGGGGAGACCCAGTACTTC
TRBD2	TRBV7-9	NA	TRBJ2-5	CASSAGTDLAGERETQYF	TGTGCCAGCAGCGCCGGGACAGATCTAGCGGGAGAACGAGAGACCCAGTACTTC
NA	TRBV27	NA	TRBJ1-2	CASSFSGDYGYTF	TGTGCCAGCAGTTTCTCAGGGGACTATGGCTACACCTTC
TRBD1	TRBV7-6	NA	TRBJ2-3	CASSLLRGQSTDTQYF	TGTGCCAGCAGCCTCCTGAGGGGGCAGAGCACAGATACGCAGTATTTT
NA	TRBV27	NA	TRBJ1-2	CASSLTGRDGYTF	TGTGCCAGCAGTCTCACAGGGAGGGATGGCTACACCTTC
TRBD1	TRBV12-3/TRBV12-4	NA	TRBJ1-6	CASRTGTVSPLHF	TGTGCCAGCAGGACCGGGACAGTTTCACCCCTCCACTTT
NA	TRBV7-2	once	TRBJ2-7	CASRGRQFEQYF	TGTGCCAGCAGGGGGAGGCAGTTCGAGCAGTACTTC
NA	TRBV7-9	NA	TRBJ1-2	CASSPIAVNYGYTF	TGTGCCAGCAGCCCTATAGCAGTTAACTATGGCTACACCTTC
NA	TRBV7-2	NA	TRBJ2-7	CASSIVQTLSYEQYF	TGTGCCAGCAGCATAGTCCAGACACTCTCCTACGAGCAGTACTTC
TRBD2	TRBV2	NA	TRBJ2-7	CASRPGGTRPYEQYF	TGTGCCAGCCGCCCCGGGGGGACCCGTCCTTACGAGCAGTACTTC
TRBD1	TRBV30	once	TRBJ2-7	CAWSVWGRGSDEQYF	TGTGCCTGGAGTGTTTGGGGCAGGGGGTCGGACGAGCAGTACTTC
NA	TRBV4-3	NA	TRBJ1-2	CASSQGLQVDDYTF	TGCGCCAGCAGCCAGGGATTACAGGTAGATGACTACACCTTC
TRBD1	TRBV6-6	NA	TRBJ1-2	CASSLTGRDRVDYGYTF	TGTGCCAGCAGTCTAACGGGTCGGGACAGGGTCGACTATGGCTACACCTTC